A single sample is the source of the 11 T cell receptor beta chains below, sequenced in a study of blood T cell repertoires in COVID-19. The protocol was immunoSEQ multiplex PCR, while the TCRdb copy is restricted to in-frame clones and leaves out a portion. The table shows 120,000 or so clones, with 70% to 75% occurring only once. Sequenced input: peripheral blood. All receptors come from a man between 60 and 75 years old with acute or convalescent COVID-19.

The CDR3 sequence: CASSHDRTFVSPLHF. The CDR3 DNA reads TGTGCCAGCAGCCATGACAGAACATTCGTGTCACCCCTCCACTTT. The chain links TRBV28 to TRBJ1-6, with D maybe TRBD1 (5 bases). The germline V gene has CDR1 MDHEN and CDR2 SYDVKM. Trimming stripped 6 bases from V and 10 bases from J, with 19 bases between. There are 15 residues in the CDR3.

V usage is TRBV5-5 and J usage is TRBJ2-7; D may be TRBD1 (5 bases). Looked up from germline, CDR1 is SGHKS and CDR2 is YYEKEE (reference sequence). V lost 2 bases to trimming and J lost 0 bases, with 12 bases between them. The CDR3 has 15 residues. The chain's CDR3 is CASSFTGSSSYEQYF. The DNA of the CDR3 is TGTGCCAGCAGCTTCACAGGAAGCAGCTCCTACGAGCAGTACTTC. Drawing the rest from reference TRBV5-5 and TRBJ2-7, the complete variable domain is DAGVTQSPTHLIKTRGQQVTLRCSPISGHKSVSWYQQVLGQGPQFIFQYYEKEERGRGNFPDRFSARQFPNYSSELNVNALLLGDSALYLCASSFTGSSSYEQYFGPGTRLTVT.

This rearrangement joins TRBV9 to TRBJ1-6; 7 bases agree with TRBD1. CDR3 length equals 14 residues. The V and J ends lost 4 bases and 14 bases, in that order; junction bases with no gene match: 12. CDR1 SGDLS and CDR2 YYNGEE come from the germline V gene. CDR3 nucleotide sequence: TGTGCCAGCAGCCCCACCTCCGGGACAGAAGCCCTCCACTTT. This sequence encodes CASSPTSGTEALHF.

V is TRBV12-3 or TRBV12-4 and J is TRBJ2-5, with D uncertain. The V end lost 3 bases, the J end lost 2 bases, and 7 bases lay between the germline ends. The length of the CDR3 is 13 residues. For the CDR3, the DNA is TGTGCCAGCAGTTTGGGCCGACAAGAGACCCAGTACTTC. Its translation: CASSLGRQETQYF.

The V gene is TRBV15, the J gene TRBJ2-3; no firm D call. The germline V gene encodes CDR1 LNHNV and CDR2 YYDKDF (reference sequence). Trimming stripped 0 bases from V and 5 bases from J, with 9 bases between. The CDR3 loop spans 14 amino acids. CDR3 coding DNA: TGTGCCACCAGCAGAGATAGTCCGGTAGATACGCAGTATTTT. This codes for CATSRDSPVDTQYF.

This clone was seen a single time. J is TRBJ2-7 and V is TRBV29-1; maybe TRBD2 (6 bases). The CDR3 extends over 14 amino acids. The germline V gene has CDR1 SQVTM and CDR2 ANQGSEA. Trimming cost V 4 bases and J 2 bases, with 15 bases left between them. The CDR3 region is CSVGWRDYTYEQYF. The DNA for the CDR3 is TGCAGCGTTGGATGGCGGGATTACACCTACGAGCAGTACTTC.

This rearrangement joins TRBV3-1 (or the pseudogene TRBV3-2) to TRBJ2-1; 13 bases are shared with TRBD2. Losses at the gene ends were 1 base for V and 7 bases for J; bases not matched to a gene: 7. CDR1 is LGHDT and CDR2 is YNNKEL in the germline V gene (reference sequence). This CDR3 region has 17 residues. CDR3 nucleotides: TGTGCCAGCAGCCAAGGGGTGGGACTAGCGGGAAGGAATGAGCAGTTCTTC. Its protein is CASSQGVGLAGRNEQFF.

This clone was counted once. This sequence joins TRBV6-1 and TRBJ1-1; no firm D call. Germline loops: CDR1 MNHNS, CDR2 SASEGT. Trimming pared 8 bases from V and 1 base from J, leaving 11 bases between. This CDR3 region has 13 residues. The CDR3 region is CASRRESNTEAFF. CDR3 nucleotides: TGTGCCAGCCGGAGAGAGTCGAACACTGAAGCTTTCTTT.

This chain connects TRBV19 to TRBJ1-1; D is ambiguous. Trimming removed 5 bases at V and 4 bases at J, with 11 bases between. This CDR3 has 13 residues. CDR1 LNHDA and CDR2 SQIVND come from the germline V gene (reference sequence). This chain's CDR3 is CASSPGAGTEAFF. In DNA form, the CDR3 reads TGTGCCAGTAGTCCGGGTGCGGGCACTGAAGCTTTCTTT.

In its sample, this clone was seen once. This chain uses TRBV29-1 with TRBJ1-2; 9 bases align to TRBD1. Germline CDR1 reads SQVTM; CDR2 reads ANQGSEA. CDR3 length: 12 amino acids. The J segment lost 8 bases and the V segment lost 6 bases, leaving 7 bases of the junction unmatched. The CDR3 coding sequence is TGCAGCGTCTCACAGGGGGCACGGGGCTACACCTTC. Translating gives CSVSQGARGYTF.

The chain couples TRBV10-3 to TRBJ2-7; no definite D call. The V end lost 4 bases, the J end lost 6 bases, and 7 bases lay between the germline ends. The CDR3 runs to 11 residues. The germline V gene has CDR1 ENHRY and CDR2 SYGVKD. The CDR3 sequence: CAISGHSEQYF. CDR3 coding DNA: TGTGCCATCAGTGGCCACTCCGAGCAGTACTTC.